This T cell receptor beta chain was documented in a study of T-cell reconstitution after alpha-beta-depleted transplantation in children. The germline CDR1 and CDR2 sequences are MNHEY and SVGAGI. V was trimmed by 2 bases and J by 3 bases, leaving 14 bases between them. CDR3 length: 15 amino acids. This clonotype was found many times. The target antigen is unknown. The study, taken as a whole, reports: Fresh T-cell production supplied most of the T-cell counts and diversity seen one year after transplant. Expanded clones from the graft, numbering several hundred, reportedly supplied alpha-beta T cells about two months after transplant. Surviving recipient T cells and thymic progenitors underlay high day-60 TCRbeta diversity in some patients.

Preparation of the TCRbeta library used unique molecular identifiers. TCRdb ran MiXCR on the PCR reads and lists one entry per CDR3 protein. This sample carries approximately 210,000 distinct CDR3 sequences, roughly 15% of them seen once, and the ten largest clones take 35% to 50%. This receptor was obtained from a male patient aged 2-15 years who had a stem cell transplant for acute lymphoblastic leukemia, so the T cells may come from the graft donor. The source was PBMCs, mostly from graft donor cells, collected 360 days after TCRalphabeta/CD19-depleted stem cell transplant. This rearrangement joins TRBV6-5 to TRBJ2-7; maybe TRBD1 (6 bases). CDR3 DNA: TGTGCCAGCAGTTACATAACAGGGTACAACTACGAGCAGTACTTC. The encoded protein is CASSYITGYNYEQYF.